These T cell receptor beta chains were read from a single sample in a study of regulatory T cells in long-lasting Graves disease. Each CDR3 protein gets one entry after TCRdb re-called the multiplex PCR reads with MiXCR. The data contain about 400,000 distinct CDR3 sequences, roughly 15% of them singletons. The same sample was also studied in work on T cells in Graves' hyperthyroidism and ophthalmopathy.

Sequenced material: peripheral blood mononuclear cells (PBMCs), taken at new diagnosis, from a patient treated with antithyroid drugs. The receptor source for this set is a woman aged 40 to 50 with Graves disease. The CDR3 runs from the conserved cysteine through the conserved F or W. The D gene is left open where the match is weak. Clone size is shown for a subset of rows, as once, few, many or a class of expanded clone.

TGTGCCAGCAGCTTAGGAGGGAGGGCCTACGATGAGCAGTTCTTC	CASSLGGRAYDEQFF	TRBV11-3	TRBJ2-1	NA	TRBD2	15
TGTGCCAGCAGTTTCCCCTTCGAGGGAGAAGAGACCCAGTACTTC	CASSFPFEGEETQYF	TRBV6-2/TRBV6-3	TRBJ2-5	many	NA	15
TGTGCCAGCAACACACTCAGGACTAGCGGGAGTATGGATGAGCAGTTCTTC	CASNTLRTSGSMDEQFF	TRBV27	TRBJ2-1	many	TRBD2	17
TGTGCCAGCAGCCACCCGGGACAGGGCACCTACGAGCAGTACTTC	CASSHPGQGTYEQYF	TRBV16	TRBJ2-7	few	TRBD1	15
TGTGCCAGCAGTTACTCCTTTGACAGGAGGGAAGAGACCCAGTACTTC	CASSYSFDRREETQYF	TRBV6-2/TRBV6-3	TRBJ2-5	few	NA	16
TGTGCCAGCACCTGGACAGGGGCGGCACCCCTCCACTTT	CASTWTGAAPLHF	TRBV27	TRBJ1-6	many	TRBD1	13
TGTGCCAGCAGCTTAGCCCCTGGGGGGGCTCAGCCCCAGCATTTT	CASSLAPGGAQPQHF	TRBV7-2	TRBJ1-5	NA	NA	15
TGTGCCAGCTCACCAAGGGCGGCCAGGGGCACAGATACGCAGTATTTT	CASSPRAARGTDTQYF	TRBV18	TRBJ2-3	many	NA	16
TGTGCCAGCAGTCTCGCCGGGACTACCCCGGCGTACGAGCAGTACTTC	CASSLAGTTPAYEQYF	TRBV6-1	TRBJ2-7	few	TRBD2	16
TGTGCCAGCAGCTTAGAATGGTCTAGCGCCAATGAGCAGTTCTTC	CASSLEWSSANEQFF	TRBV11-2	TRBJ2-1	NA	NA	15
TGTGCCAGCAATTTAAGGACAGTTCCACCCGGAGGGGAATACGTTGAAGCTTTCTTT	CASNLRTVPPGGEYVEAFF	TRBV6-2/TRBV6-3	TRBJ1-1	few	NA	19
TGTGCCAGCAGCCCAGGGGGCGGGACAGCTCAGGGAGAGACCCAGTACTTC	CASSPGGGTAQGETQYF	TRBV5-4	TRBJ2-5	many	TRBD1	17
TGTGCCACCAGTGAGATGGACAGGAATGAGCAGTTCTTC	CATSEMDRNEQFF	TRBV24-1	TRBJ2-1	many	TRBD1	13
TGTGCCAGCACGTCAGGATCTCGGCTCCAAGAGACCCAGTACTTC	CASTSGSRLQETQYF	TRBV28	TRBJ2-5	few	NA	15
TGTGCCAGTAGGATAAATAGCGGGAGCTACAATGAGCAGTTCTTC	CASRINSGSYNEQFF	TRBV19	TRBJ2-1	NA	TRBD2	15
TGTGCCAGCAGTTTTGCTCAGGTTAGCGGGAGCAATGAGCAGTTCTTC	CASSFAQVSGSNEQFF	TRBV28	TRBJ2-1	many	TRBD2	16
TGTGCCAGCAGTTCCGGGACTAGCGGGAGTTACGAGCAGTACTTC	CASSSGTSGSYEQYF	TRBV2	TRBJ2-7	many	TRBD2	15
TGCAGTGCTAAAGAGGTTACCTATGGCTACACCTTC	CSAKEVTYGYTF	TRBV20-1	TRBJ1-2	many	NA	12
TGTGCCAGCAGTTGGGACAGGGGGAACACCATATATTTT	CASSWDRGNTIYF	TRBV6-5	TRBJ1-3	many	TRBD1	13
TGTGCCAGCAGTTGGAACGGACTAGGGGGGGAGCTGTTTTTT	CASSWNGLGGELFF	TRBV12-3/TRBV12-4	TRBJ2-2	many	TRBD2	14
TGTGCCAGCAGTTTCACTAGCGAGGGAGAGACCCAGTACTTC	CASSFTSEGETQYF	TRBV28	TRBJ2-5	many	TRBD2	14
TGTGCCAGCAGCTTAGTGAGCGGGAGGGCCTACAATGAGCAGTTCTTC	CASSLVSGRAYNEQFF	TRBV7-8	TRBJ2-1	NA	TRBD2	16
TGTGCCAGCAGTGCGTCTCTCAATCAGCCCCAGCATTTT	CASSASLNQPQHF	TRBV25-1	TRBJ1-5	NA	NA	13
TGTGCCATCAGTGCCGGGACAGCTTTTAACGAAGCTTTCTTT	CAISAGTAFNEAFF	TRBV10-3	TRBJ1-1	many	TRBD1	14
TGTGCCAGCAGCTCCGGACAGGGAGGCTGGAAGTACTTC	CASSSGQGGWKYF	TRBV11-3	TRBJ2-7	many	TRBD1	13
TGTGCCAGCAGTGAAGATATGTCCTCTGGGGCTGGCTACACCTTC	CASSEDMSSGAGYTF	TRBV6-1	TRBJ1-2	few	NA	15
TGTGCCTGGAGTTCGCCCCCAGCCTACGAGCAGTACTTC	CAWSSPPAYEQYF	TRBV30	TRBJ2-7	few	NA	13
TGTGCCACCAGTGATGGAGCGGGAGCGGGTTTGGGCACCGGGGAGCTGTTTTTT	CATSDGAGAGLGTGELFF	TRBV24-1	TRBJ2-2	many	TRBD2	18
TGTGCCAGTACCCGCTGGGTGGCAGGGGGAGTTTTCTATGGCTACACCTTC	CASTRWVAGGVFYGYTF	TRBV19	TRBJ1-2	many	TRBD1	17
TGTGCCAGTAAACAACAGGGTTCCTACAATGAGCAGTTCTTC	CASKQQGSYNEQFF	TRBV2	TRBJ2-1	NA	NA	14
TGTGCCAGCAGAACCGACAGCTATCAGCCCCAGCATTTT	CASRTDSYQPQHF	TRBV28	TRBJ1-5	many	NA	13
TGCGCCAGCAGCCTTAAACCAGGGAACCGTGGCACAGATACGCAGTATTTT	CASSLKPGNRGTDTQYF	TRBV4-1	TRBJ2-3	NA	NA	17
TGTGCCTGGAGTGGTCTAGGACTAGCGGGAGGAGGAGATACGCAGTATTTT	CAWSGLGLAGGGDTQYF	TRBV30	TRBJ2-3	many	TRBD2	17
TGTGCCAGCAGTCGGACTAGCGGGACGGAGCTGTTTTTT	CASSRTSGTELFF	TRBV12-3/TRBV12-4	TRBJ2-2	many	TRBD2	13
TGTGCCAGCAGCCAAGTACAGGGGAATGAGCAGTTCTTC	CASSQVQGNEQFF	TRBV14	TRBJ2-1	many	TRBD1	13
TGTGCCAGCAGTTTAAGGCAGATCAGCACAGATACGCAGTATTTT	CASSLRQISTDTQYF	TRBV28	TRBJ2-3	many	NA	15
TGCGCCAGCAGTGAGTCCGGGACTAGCAGCTACAATGAGCAGTTCTTC	CASSESGTSSYNEQFF	TRBV10-1	TRBJ2-1	NA	TRBD2	16
TGTGCCAGCAGTTGGAGCGGGACCGACTACGAGCAGTACTTC	CASSWSGTDYEQYF	TRBV5-4	TRBJ2-7	NA	TRBD2	14
TGTGCCAGCAGCCAACCCCCCGAGGAGTTAGCCGCCTATGGCTACACCTTC	CASSQPPEELAAYGYTF	TRBV2	TRBJ1-2	NA	NA	17
TGTGCCAGCAGCTTACCAGGGGGCGCAGATACGCAGTATTTT	CASSLPGGADTQYF	TRBV5-6	TRBJ2-3	many	TRBD1	14
TGTGCCAGCAGCTTGCCGGACGCTTCCATTCCCACAGATACGCAGTATTTT	CASSLPDASIPTDTQYF	TRBV7-8	TRBJ2-3	many	NA	17
TGCAGTGCTTTTTTCCCCCAGACTAGCGGGGACACCTACGAGCAGTACTTC	CSAFFPQTSGDTYEQYF	TRBV20-1	TRBJ2-7	few	TRBD2	17
TGTGCAGGAGGCGGGCCCTTAGCCAAAAACATTCAGTACTTC	CAGGGPLAKNIQYF	TRBV30	TRBJ2-4	few	NA	14
TGCAGTGCTAGATTACTCGCGACGAATCCGTACCAAGAGACCCAGTACTTC	CSARLLATNPYQETQYF	TRBV20-1	TRBJ2-5	many	NA	17
TGCGCCAGCACCATGGGGTATATCACAGATACGCAGTATTTT	CASTMGYITDTQYF	TRBV5-1	TRBJ2-3	many	NA	14
TGTGCCAGCAGCTTAGCGGGACTAGCGGGACACAATGAGCAGTTCTTC	CASSLAGLAGHNEQFF	TRBV7-6	TRBJ2-1	NA	TRBD2	16
TGTGCTAGTGGTCCCCCTCCAGGGGACTTTCATTACAATGAGCAGTTCTTC	CASGPPPGDFHYNEQFF	TRBV12-5	TRBJ2-1	NA	NA	17
TGTGCCAGCAGCTCAGGGGAGGGCCGGCCAGATACGCAGTATTTT	CASSSGEGRPDTQYF	TRBV12-3/TRBV12-4	TRBJ2-3	NA	NA	15
TGCGCCAGCAGCTTGGACGCAAGCCACACAGATACGCAGTATTTT	CASSLDASHTDTQYF	TRBV5-1	TRBJ2-3	many	NA	15